Described below is a single T cell receptor (beta chain) sequence and its context. What it binds is unknown. The data stem from a study of identical twins. Broader study findings: These conclusions were based on statistical analysis (cross-sectional, not following the same donors). Abundant cord blood beta clonotypes carried fewer insertions; memory repertoires showed none.

With V trimmed by 5 bases and J by 1 base, 10 bases remained unmatched. CDR3 length: 17 residues. Each CDR3 protein is one row after TCRdb ran MiXCR on the 5' RACE reads. The sample includes about 550,000 distinct CDR3 sequences, 20% to 25% of them seen just once. This same sample was also taken into another study, of yellow fever vaccine responses in identical twins. From that report: Reported findings indicate that twins' vaccine T cell responses seemed partially convergent, partially personalized.

The chain has TRBV12-3 or TRBV12-4 and TRBJ2-3, with 9 bases that match TRBD2. Sequenced material: CD4+ T cells sorted from blood. This clonotype was sampled from a woman under 30 in good health. CDR3 residues: CASSRGLAWMRTDTQYF. The CDR3 nucleotides are TGTGCCAGCAGTCGTGGACTAGCGTGGATGCGCACAGATACGCAGTATTTT.